The 21 T cell receptor beta chains below were found in one sample sequenced in a study of blood T cell repertoires in COVID-19. The assay was immunoSEQ multiplex PCR, and TCRdb's table has in-frame clones only and misses some. The sample has roughly 250,000 clones, approximately 83% seen once. The sequencing input was PBMCs or T cells enriched from blood (not recorded which). Receptor source: a woman aged 25 to 39 who had recovered from COVID-19.

The chain combines TRBV6-5 with TRBJ2-2, with 13 bases lining up with TRBD2. J lost 3 bases, V lost 2 bases, and 0 bases had no gene match. The CDR3 length is 16 residues. The germline V gene encodes CDR1 MNHEY and CDR2 SVGAGI. CDR3 in DNA: TGTGCCAGCAGTTACGGACTAGCGGGAGACACCGGGGAGCTGTTTTTT. Amino acid sequence: CASSYGLAGDTGELFF.

The chain uses TRBV2 and TRBJ1-4; D unresolved. Between the trimmed V and J ends, which lost 5 bases and 8 bases, there was a span of 18 bases. There are 15 residues in the CDR3. The germline CDR1 and CDR2 sequences are SNHLY and FYNNEI. Here the CDR3 reads CASSPIRGVGEKLFF. The CDR3 DNA reads as TGTGCCAGCAGTCCTATCCGGGGAGTAGGGGAAAAACTGTTTTTT.

The V gene is TRBV6-5, the J gene TRBJ1-2; D is perhaps TRBD1 (6 bases). V was cut by 6 bases and J by 4 bases, with 9 bases left in between. The CDR3 contains 12 residues. Germline assignment: CDR1 MNHEY and CDR2 SVGAGI. The DNA of the CDR3 is TGTGCCAGCAGGGACAGCCCCTATGGCTACACCTTC. As protein: CASRDSPYGYTF.

The CDR3 nucleotides are TGTGCCAGCAGCCTGGTCTCGGGGGGGCACTACAATGAGCAGTTCTTC. This gives the protein CASSLVSGGHYNEQFF. The chain carries TRBV3-1 (or the pseudogene TRBV3-2) and TRBJ2-1, with 8 nucleotides matching TRBD2. The V segment lost 4 bases and the J segment 3 bases; nucleotides outside the gene matches: 8. This CDR3 comprises 16 residues. Germline V gene lookup returns CDR1 LGHDT and CDR2 YNNKEL (reference sequence).

This chain uses TRBV2 with TRBJ1-1; D uncertain. Per germline, CDR1 SNHLY and CDR2 FYNNEI. V was shortened by 5 bases and J by 7 bases, with 14 bases between the two germline ends. CDR3 length equals 13 residues. The CDR3 DNA reads TGTGCCAGCAGTTCCGGCCCCTCGGGTGAAGCTTTCTTT. Its protein product is CASSSGPSGEAFF.

This clone appeared a few times. The chain employs TRBV6-2 or TRBV6-3 and TRBJ2-7, with no clear D. V gave up 5 bases and J gave up 3 bases, with 8 bases separating them. The CDR3 loop spans 12 amino acids. CDR1 MNHEY and CDR2 SVGEGT come from the germline V gene. The CDR3 region is CASSLGDYEQYF. For the CDR3, the DNA is TGTGCCAGCAGTCTGGGCGACTACGAGCAGTACTTC.

This chain connects TRBV19 to TRBJ1-2; 7 nucleotides align to TRBD1. Germline V gene sequence: CDR1 LNHDA, CDR2 SQIVND (reference sequence). V gave up 6 bases and J gave up 6 bases; unmatched junction bases: 7. This CDR3 is built from 13 residues. For the CDR3, the DNA is TGTGCCAGTAGCAAGACAGGGTCTAATGGCTACACCTTC. Translating it yields CASSKTGSNGYTF. The variable domain in full, with the rest retrieved from reference TRBV19 and TRBJ1-2, is DGGITQSPKYLFRKEGQNVTLSCEQNLNHDAMYWYRQDPGQGLRLIYYSQIVNDFQKGDIAEGYSVSREKKESFPLTVTSAQKNPTAFYLCASSKTGSNGYTFGSGTRLTVV.

The chain combines TRBV3-1 (or the pseudogene TRBV3-2) with TRBJ1-1; TRBD1 matches at 10 bases. The V and J ends lost 1 base and 11 bases, in that order; junction bases with no gene match: 7. Germline V gives CDR1 LGHDT, CDR2 YNNKEL (reference sequence). This CDR3 has 14 amino acids. CDR3 sequence reads: CASSQAPDRGRAFF. As DNA, the CDR3 is TGTGCCAGCAGCCAAGCCCCCGACAGGGGGCGGGCTTTCTTT.

The chain recombines TRBV5-8 with TRBJ1-4; D is undetermined. Trimming removed 4 bases at V and 4 bases at J, with 11 bases between. CDR3 length: 14 amino acids. Germline lookup yields CDR1 SGHTS and CDR2 YDEGEE. CDR3 DNA sequence: TGTGCCAGCAGCCATACAGTGTTTAATGAAAAACTGTTTTTT. Amino acids: CASSHTVFNEKLFF.

The chain carries TRBV19 and TRBJ1-3; D may be TRBD1 (5 bases). Germline CDR1 reads LNHDA; CDR2 reads SQIVND (reference sequence). The CDR3 is 15 residues long. Trimming cost V 3 bases and J 4 bases, with 13 bases left between them. CDR3 in amino acids: CASSMADNWGNTIYF. CDR3 nucleotides: TGTGCCAGTAGTATGGCGGACAACTGGGGAAACACCATATATTTT. The entire variable domain, with the rest obtained from reference TRBV19 and TRBJ1-3, is as follows: DGGITQSPKYLFRKEGQNVTLSCEQNLNHDAMYWYRQDPGQGLRLIYYSQIVNDFQKGDIAEGYSVSREKKESFPLTVTSAQKNPTAFYLCASSMADNWGNTIYFGEGSWLTVV.

The chain couples TRBV7-2 to TRBJ1-2, with TRBD1 matching 9 bases. The CDR3 runs to 14 residues. Germline V gives CDR1 SGHTA, CDR2 FQGNSA. Unmatched junction bases numbered 11, after V lost 7 bases and J lost 8 bases. CDR3 bases: TGTGCCAGCACCTTTGTAGGGACAGGGTTCGGCTACACCTTC. Its protein is CASTFVGTGFGYTF.

V and J are TRBV28 and TRBJ1-5; D gene uncertain. This CDR3 has 12 residues. Germline V CDR1 and CDR2: MDHEN, SYDVKM. Trimming took 6 bases from V and 0 from J, leaving 3 bases between them. CDR3 nucleotide sequence: TGTGCCAGCAGATATAGCAATCAGCCCCAGCATTTT. Translation gives CASRYSNQPQHF.

This chain connects TRBV28 to TRBJ2-5; TRBD2 matches 9 bases. CDR3 length: 15 amino acids. Looked up from germline, CDR1 is MDHEN and CDR2 is SYDVKM. V trimming: 6 bases; J trimming: 5 bases; junction bases outside the gene matches: 10. CDR3 in amino acids: CASRLAGGNGETQYF. Written as DNA, the CDR3 is TGTGCCAGCAGGCTTGCGGGAGGGAACGGGGAGACCCAGTACTTC.

This rearrangement joins TRBV15 to TRBJ1-1; no clear D. Germline-derived CDR1 and CDR2 are LNHNV and YYDKDF (reference sequence). V lost 0 bases, J lost 0 bases, and 14 bases lay in between. The CDR3 loop spans 17 amino acids. CDR3 in amino acids: CATSREREVPMNTEAFF. DNA of the CDR3: TGTGCCACCAGCAGAGAGAGAGAGGTACCGATGAACACTGAAGCTTTCTTT.

This clone occurred once. For the CDR3, the DNA is TGTGCCAGCAGCTTGACTGATTACTCCTACGAGCAGTACTTC. Translated, it gives CASSLTDYSYEQYF. The gene calls are TRBV5-5 and TRBJ2-7; D remains unclear. The V gene lost 1 base and the J gene lost 0 bases, with 8 bases spanning the gap. Germline V lookup: CDR1 SGHKS, CDR2 YYEKEE (reference sequence). The CDR3 is 14 residues long.

There are a few counts of this clone. The rearrangement uses TRBV27 and TRBJ2-7; TRBD1 matches 9 bases. With V trimmed by 9 bases and J by 2 bases, 11 bases remained unmatched. The CDR3 extends over 15 amino acids. The germline V gene has CDR1 MNHEY and CDR2 SMNVEV (reference sequence). This chain's CDR3 is CASRIGTGKTYEQYF. The CDR3, as DNA: TGTGCCAGTAGAATAGGGACAGGGAAAACCTACGAGCAGTACTTC.

This chain links TRBV28 with TRBJ1-1; unclear D gene. Trimming took 6 bases from V and 0 from J, leaving 11 bases between them. The germline V gene has CDR1 MDHEN and CDR2 SYDVKM. The CDR3 runs to 14 residues. The chain's CDR3 is CASSPVHLNTEAFF. In nucleotides, the CDR3 is TGTGCCAGCAGCCCCGTCCACTTGAACACTGAAGCTTTCTTT.

The rearrangement links TRBV5-1 to TRBJ2-2; unclear D gene. The V and J ends lost 0 bases and 0 bases respectively, with 3 bases between them. Germline CDR1 reads SGHRS; CDR2 reads YFSETQ. The CDR3 spans 14 residues. The CDR3 reads CASSLAPNTGELFF. DNA for the CDR3: TGCGCCAGCAGCTTGGCTCCGAACACCGGGGAGCTGTTTTTT.

The V and J genes are TRBV6-4 and TRBJ1-6; D gene uncertain. Germline V gene data show CDR1 as MRHNA and CDR2 as SNTAGT. Trimming left V 4 bases short and J 0 bases short, with 13 bases between. The CDR3 is 17 residues long. For the CDR3, the DNA is TGTGCCAGCAGTGGCCGGGGTCCGAGCTCCTATAATTCACCCCTCCACTTT. The encoded protein is CASSGRGPSSYNSPLHF.

A remark on this clone: One junction end disagrees with the germline gene, perhaps due to a read error. The CDR3 loop reads CASTLDSLNTEAFF. For the CDR3, the DNA is TGCGCCAGCACCTTGGACAGCCTGAACACTGAAGCTTTCTTT. This chain links TRBV5-1 with TRBJ1-1, with D possibly being TRBD1 (6 bases). This CDR3 comprises 14 residues. The V gene's germline CDR1 is SGHRS and CDR2 YFSETQ.

The V and J genes are TRBV6-5 and TRBJ2-7; 10 positions agree with TRBD2. Germline V gene sequence: CDR1 MNHEY, CDR2 SVGAGI. The CDR3 length is 16 residues. V shed 4 bases and J 2 bases; nucleotides not matched to a gene: 8. CDR3 in DNA: TGTGCCAGCAGTTCGCCGGGACTAGCGAGTACCTACGAGCAGTACTTC. Encoded protein: CASSSPGLASTYEQYF.